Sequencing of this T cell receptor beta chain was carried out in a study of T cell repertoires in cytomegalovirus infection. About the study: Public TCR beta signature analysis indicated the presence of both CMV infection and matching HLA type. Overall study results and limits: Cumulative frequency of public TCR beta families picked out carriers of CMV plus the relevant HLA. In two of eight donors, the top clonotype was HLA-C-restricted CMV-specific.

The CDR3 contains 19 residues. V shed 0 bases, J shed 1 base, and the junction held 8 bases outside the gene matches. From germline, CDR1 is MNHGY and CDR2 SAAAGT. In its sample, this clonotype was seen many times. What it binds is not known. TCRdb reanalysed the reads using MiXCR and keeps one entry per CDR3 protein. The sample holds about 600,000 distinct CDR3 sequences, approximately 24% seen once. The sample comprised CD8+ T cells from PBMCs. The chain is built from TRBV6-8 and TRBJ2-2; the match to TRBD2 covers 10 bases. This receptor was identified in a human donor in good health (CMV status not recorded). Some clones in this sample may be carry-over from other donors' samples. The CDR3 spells CASSYSERGGSENTGELFF. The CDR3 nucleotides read TGTGCCAGCAGTTACTCGGAGCGGGGGGGCTCGGAGAACACCGGGGAGCTGTTTTTT.